One sample yielded the 13 T cell receptor beta chains listed below, sequenced in a study of T cells expressing NK-cell markers. TCRdb reprocessed the 5' RACE reads, with one entry per CDR3 protein and no DNA. The sample has about 400,000 distinct CDR3 sequences. The sequencing sample was made of blood T cells: a sorted CD56 or NKG2C T cell subset, CD4+ or CD8+ T cells, or bulk PBMC T cells (not recorded which). The receptors here all came from a woman aged 45-65 years in good health.

The chain uses TRBV6-2 or TRBV6-3 and TRBJ2-5; TCRdb indicates TRBD2, and absent DNA this call remains unverified. This CDR3 is built from 14 residues. Germline V lookup: CDR1 MNHEY, CDR2 SVGEGT. CDR3 loop: CASSPGLRSGTQYF.

V and J are TRBV7-9 and TRBJ2-7; TCRdb lists TRBD1, though no DNA is available to test this call. The CDR3 is 17 residues long. Germline-derived CDR1 and CDR2 are SEHNR and FQNEAQ (reference sequence). The CDR3: CASSLAPGGKLSYEQYF.

The J gene is TRBJ2-1, the V gene TRBV4-1; with no DNA, the TCRdb D assignment of TRBD1 cannot be verified. CDR1 is MGHRA, CDR2 YSYEKL, per germline. The CDR3 has 13 amino acids. CDR3: CASSQGTGNEQFF.

CDR3 sequence: CSVEGGGVGSYNEQFF. The J gene is TRBJ2-1, the V gene TRBV29-1; the D call of TRBD1 rests on TCRdb alone, since no DNA is present to check it. Germline-derived CDR1 and CDR2 are SQVTM and ANQGSEA. The CDR3 is 16 amino acids.

The CDR3 spells CASSRLSDTQYF. This chain uses TRBV12-3 or TRBV12-4 with TRBJ2-3. The CDR3 contains 12 residues.

The chain carries TRBV19 and TRBJ1-5. Germline loops: CDR1 LNHDA, CDR2 SQIVND (reference sequence). The CDR3 has 15 residues. The CDR3 protein is CASWEGRGSNQPQHF.

The V call is TRBV4-1, the J call TRBJ2-7; as DNA is missing, the TRBD2 call by TCRdb cannot be tested. In germline, CDR1 is MGHRA, CDR2 YSYEKL. This CDR3 comprises 16 residues. CDR3: CASSGRSGPSPGEQYF.

The rearrangement links TRBV10-3 to TRBJ2-5; TCRdb outputs TRBD2, but without DNA this stays unchecked. Germline V CDR1 and CDR2: ENHRY, SYGVKD. The CDR3 runs to 13 residues. The CDR3 sequence is CAISNGGAETQYF.

The V call is TRBV4-1, the J call TRBJ2-6; lacking DNA, the TRBD2 call made by TCRdb goes unchecked. The length of the CDR3 is 17 residues. The germline gives CDR1 MGHRA, CDR2 YSYEKL. The CDR3 protein is CASSQGSSISGANVLTF.

V and J are TRBV10-3 and TRBJ1-1; TCRdb picks TRBD1, but there is no DNA to check that call. CDR1 and CDR2 from the germline V gene are ENHRY and SYGVKD. The CDR3 is made up of 11 amino acids. CDR3: CAISGGGEAFF.

V is TRBV10-3 and J is TRBJ1-6. This CDR3 has 15 residues. The germline gives CDR1 ENHRY, CDR2 SYGVKD. The CDR3 loop is CAISEGSSYNSPLHF.

The chain couples TRBV3-1 to TRBJ2-1; lacking DNA, the TRBD2 call made by TCRdb goes unchecked. The CDR3 runs to 15 residues. The germline CDR1 and CDR2 sequences are LGHDT and YNNKEL (reference sequence). Here the CDR3 reads CASSQDRLRTIEQFF.

The CDR3 protein is CASTNRVGRSPLHF. The chain carries TRBV12-3 or TRBV12-4 and TRBJ1-6; TCRdb reports TRBD1, a call that lacks DNA to check it against. The CDR3 loop spans 14 amino acids.